Given below is one T cell receptor beta chain in context. In generating TCR beta cDNA, 5'RACE template switching with UMIs was used. TCRdb derives one entry per CDR3 protein from the 5' RACE reads, leaving out DNA. The sample features fewer than 400,000 distinct CDR3 sequences, with approximately 11% in its top ten. The data are from a study of T cells expressing NK-cell markers. The CDR3 is made up of 17 amino acids. Germline loops: CDR1 SGHRS, CDR2 YFSETQ. The rearrangement uses TRBV5-1 and TRBJ2-1; TCRdb names TRBD2, which stays unverified in the absence of DNA. This TCR derives from a woman in her forties or fifties in good health. Material for sequencing was blood T cells: a sorted CD56 or NKG2C T cell subset, CD4+ or CD8+ T cells, or bulk PBMC T cells (not recorded which). CDR3 loop: CASSHGLAGDWGDEQFF.